This entry is about one T cell receptor (beta chain). What it recognizes is unknown. Autoimmune disease history or systemic immunosuppression barred patients. This entry is derived from a study of OX40 agonist ivuxolimab in advanced cancers. Study-level background: Averaging approximately 60 years in age, with a range of about 23 to 85, the cohort was about 83% male.

Study outcomes and limitations: What antigens the expanded peripheral T cells recognized was never established.

CDR1 and CDR2 from the germline V gene are SGHRS and YFSETQ. This CDR3 spans 14 amino acids. V was trimmed by 0 bases and J by 4 bases, leaving 10 bases between them. The protocol was immunoSEQ multiplex PCR, while the TCRdb copy is restricted to in-frame clones and leaves out a portion. This sample has about 71,000 clones; more than 80% occur once, and the top ten carry 0.4% to 0.55%. The TCR originated in an adult with an advanced solid tumor such as melanoma, head and neck, liver or kidney cancer. Sample: CD4+ or CD8+ T cells sorted from blood, taken in a trial of the OX40 agonist ivuxolimab. V usage is TRBV5-1 and J usage is TRBJ1-2; no firm D call. CDR3 bases: TGCGCCAGCAGCTTGGCGGGTCTCCTCTATGGCTACACCTTC. Protein: CASSLAGLLYGYTF.